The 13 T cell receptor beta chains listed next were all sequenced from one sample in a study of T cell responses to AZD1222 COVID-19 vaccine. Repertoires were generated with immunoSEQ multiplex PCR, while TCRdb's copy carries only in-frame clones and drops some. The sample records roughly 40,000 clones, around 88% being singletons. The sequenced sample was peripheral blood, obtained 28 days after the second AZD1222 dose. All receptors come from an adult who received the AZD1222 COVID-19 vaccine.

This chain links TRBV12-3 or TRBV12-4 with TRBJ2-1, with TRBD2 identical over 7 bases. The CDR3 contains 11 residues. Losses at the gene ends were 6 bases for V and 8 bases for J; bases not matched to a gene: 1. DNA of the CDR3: TGTGCCAGCAGCCGGGGGGATGAGCAGTTCTTC. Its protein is CASSRGDEQFF.

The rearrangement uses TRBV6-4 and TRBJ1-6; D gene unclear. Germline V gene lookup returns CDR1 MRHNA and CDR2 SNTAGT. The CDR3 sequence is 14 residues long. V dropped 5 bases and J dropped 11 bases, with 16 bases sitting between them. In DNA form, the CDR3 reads TGTGCCAGCAGTAGCGACCGGTTTACGCCACCCCTCCACTTT. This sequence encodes CASSSDRFTPPLHF.

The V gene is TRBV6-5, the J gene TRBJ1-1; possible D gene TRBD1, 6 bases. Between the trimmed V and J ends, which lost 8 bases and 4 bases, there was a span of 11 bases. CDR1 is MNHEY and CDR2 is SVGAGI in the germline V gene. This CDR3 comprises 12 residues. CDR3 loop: CASSRGTTEAFF. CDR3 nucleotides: TGTGCCAGCTCGAGGGGGACCACTGAAGCTTTCTTT.

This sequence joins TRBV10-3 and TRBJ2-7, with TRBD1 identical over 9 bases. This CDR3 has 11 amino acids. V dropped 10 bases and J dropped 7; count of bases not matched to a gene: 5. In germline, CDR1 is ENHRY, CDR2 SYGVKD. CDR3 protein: CATQGAGEQYF. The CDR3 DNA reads TGTGCCACACAGGGGGCGGGTGAGCAGTACTTC.

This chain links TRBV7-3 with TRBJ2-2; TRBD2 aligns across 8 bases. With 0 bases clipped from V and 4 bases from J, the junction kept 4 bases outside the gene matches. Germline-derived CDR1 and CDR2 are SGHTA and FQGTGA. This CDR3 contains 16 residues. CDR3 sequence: CASSLTGLAGTGELFF. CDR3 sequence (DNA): TGTGCCAGCAGCTTAACAGGGCTAGCGGGCACCGGGGAGCTGTTTTTT.

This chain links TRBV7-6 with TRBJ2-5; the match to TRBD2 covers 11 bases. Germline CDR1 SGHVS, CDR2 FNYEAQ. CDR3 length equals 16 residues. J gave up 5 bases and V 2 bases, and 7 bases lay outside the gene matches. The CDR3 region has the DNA TGTGCCAGCAGCTTATTGTTAGCGGGAGGGGGGGAGACCCAGTACTTC. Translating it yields CASSLLLAGGGETQYF.

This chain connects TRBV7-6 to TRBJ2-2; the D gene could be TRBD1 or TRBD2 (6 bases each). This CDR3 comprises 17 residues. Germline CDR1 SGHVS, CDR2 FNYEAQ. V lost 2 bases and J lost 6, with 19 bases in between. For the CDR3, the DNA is TGTGCCAGCAGCTTATTATCGGGGGCAGGGATCCCCGGGGAGCTGTTTTTT. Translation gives CASSLLSGAGIPGELFF.

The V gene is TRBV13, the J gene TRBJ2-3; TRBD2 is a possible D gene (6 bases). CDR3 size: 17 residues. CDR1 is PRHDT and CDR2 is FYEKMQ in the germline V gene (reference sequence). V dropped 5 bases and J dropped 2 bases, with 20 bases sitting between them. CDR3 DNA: TGTGCCAGCAGCCCCAAACTCTCGGGGGTTACCACAGATACGCAGTATTTT. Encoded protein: CASSPKLSGVTTDTQYF. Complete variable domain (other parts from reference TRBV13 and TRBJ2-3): AAGVIQSPRHLIKEKRETATLKCYPIPRHDTVYWYQQGPGQDPQFLISFYEKMQSDKGSIPDRFSAQQFSDYHSELNMSSLELGDSALYFCASSPKLSGVTTDTQYFGPGTRLTVL.

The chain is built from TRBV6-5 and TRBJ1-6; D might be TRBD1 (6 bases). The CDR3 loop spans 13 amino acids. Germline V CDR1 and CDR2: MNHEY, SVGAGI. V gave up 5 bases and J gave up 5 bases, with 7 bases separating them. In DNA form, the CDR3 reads TGTGCCAGCAGTAGGGACAATAATTCACCCCTCCACTTT. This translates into CASSRDNNSPLHF.

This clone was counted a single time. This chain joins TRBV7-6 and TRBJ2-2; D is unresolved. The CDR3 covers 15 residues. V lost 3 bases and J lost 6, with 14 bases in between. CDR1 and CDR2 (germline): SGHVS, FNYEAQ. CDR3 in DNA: TGTGCCAGCAGCTTCGCCCCTGGTCTGTCCGGGGAGCTGTTTTTT. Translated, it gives CASSFAPGLSGELFF. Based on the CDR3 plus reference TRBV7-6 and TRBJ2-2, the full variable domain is GAGVSQSPRYKVTKRGQDVALRCDPISGHVSLYWYRQALGQGPEFLTYFNYEAQQDKSGLPNDRFSAERPEGSISTLTIQRTEQRDSAMYRCASSFAPGLSGELFFGEGSRLTVL.

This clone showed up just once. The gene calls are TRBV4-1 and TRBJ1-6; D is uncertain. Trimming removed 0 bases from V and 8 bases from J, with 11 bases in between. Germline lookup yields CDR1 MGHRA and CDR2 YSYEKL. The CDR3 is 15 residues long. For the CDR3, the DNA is TGCGCCAGCAGCCAAGATCGCGGCGTGTATTCACCCCTCCACTTT. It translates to CASSQDRGVYSPLHF.

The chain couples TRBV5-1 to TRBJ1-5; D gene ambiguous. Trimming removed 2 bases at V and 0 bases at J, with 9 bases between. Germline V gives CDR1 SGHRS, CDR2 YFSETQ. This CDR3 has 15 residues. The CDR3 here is CASSLDGNSNQPQHF. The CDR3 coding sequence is TGCGCCAGCAGCTTAGACGGGAATAGCAATCAGCCCCAGCATTTT.

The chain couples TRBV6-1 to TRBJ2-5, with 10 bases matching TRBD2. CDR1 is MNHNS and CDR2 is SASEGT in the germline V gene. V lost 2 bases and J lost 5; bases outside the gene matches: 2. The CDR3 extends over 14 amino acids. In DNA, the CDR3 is TGTGCCAGCAGTGAACTAGCGGGGGTGGAGACCCAGTACTTC. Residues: CASSELAGVETQYF.